The present TCR beta chain was sequenced within a study of CD8 T cells in ankylosing spondylitis. The study's findings and limits: Existing reports had already noted some motif variants in reactive arthritis synovial fluid and blood.

About this clonotype itself: Its target is not known.

The CDR3 runs to 11 residues. Germline CDR1 is WNHNN and CDR2 is SYGVQD (reference sequence). The trim removed 6 bases at V and 15 bases at J, leaving 8 bases unmatched. Libraries of TCR beta came from quantitative 5'-RACE with molecular barcodes. TCRdb redid the calling of the 5' RACE reads with MiXCR, one entry per CDR3 protein. The sample yields a few hundred thousand distinct CDR3 sequences, less than 25% seen once. The chain links TRBV10-1 to TRBJ2-1, with 7 positions matching TRBD2. The TCR comes from a female donor with ankylosing spondylitis or in good health (not recorded which). The sequenced material came from blood, either unsorted or a sorted T cell fraction (not recorded which). The CDR3 spells CASSPRELLFF. CDR3 bases: TGCGCCAGCAGCCCGCGGGAGTTGCTGTTCTTC.